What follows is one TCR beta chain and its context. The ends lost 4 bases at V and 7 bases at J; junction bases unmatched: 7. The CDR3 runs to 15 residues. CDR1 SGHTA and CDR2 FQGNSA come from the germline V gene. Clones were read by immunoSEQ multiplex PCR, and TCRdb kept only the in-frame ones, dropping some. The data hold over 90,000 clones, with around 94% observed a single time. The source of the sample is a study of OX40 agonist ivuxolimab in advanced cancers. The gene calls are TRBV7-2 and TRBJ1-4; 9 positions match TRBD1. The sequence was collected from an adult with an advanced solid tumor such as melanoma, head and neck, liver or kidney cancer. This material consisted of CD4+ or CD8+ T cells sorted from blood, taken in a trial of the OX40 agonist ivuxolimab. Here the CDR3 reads CASSSTGTGSEKLFF. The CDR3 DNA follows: TGTGCCAGCAGCTCGACCGGGACAGGGAGTGAAAAACTGTTTTTT.